This TCR beta chain is from a study of T-cell memory formation after mild COVID-19 (TCRdb year 2021). About the full investigation: TCR sequence clusters from the two donors were largely donor specific. In a couple of donors, T-cell clones that expanded and contracted after mild COVID-19 were tracked by sequencing TCRalpha and TCRbeta repertoires over time. The cohort comprised two young, previously healthy adult volunteers, one female and one male.

This clonotype was picked up a small number of times. Its antigen target is currently unknown. The record has no base qualities; no much larger clone is one base away. CDR1 and CDR2 are read off the germline V gene (reference sequence) as DFQATT and SNEGSKA. The CDR3 numbers 14 residues from cysteine through phenylalanine. The kept DNA is CDR3 alone, 42 bases in frame from the first base. Trimming costs V 1 base and J 6 bases, and their ends lie 13 bases apart. Ficoll-Paque density gradient centrifugation was the method used to isolate PBMCs. The instrument given in TCRdb is Illumina NovaSeq 6000. TCRalpha and TCRbeta cDNA libraries were built by 5'RACE with constant-segment primers, adding sample barcodes and unique molecular identifiers. RNA was extracted from every sample with Trizol reagent. Library amplification was performed in two PCR steps, and a second sample barcode and Illumina TruSeq adapters were introduced in the second step. The libraries were sequenced on an Illumina NovaSeq using 2 x 150 bp paired-end reads. From the authors' description of their analysis: Demultiplexing of reads and collapsing into UMI-guided consensus sequences were performed with migec v1.2.7. Using mixcr v2.1.11, UMI consensuses were aligned to TRA and TRB V and J templates and then assembled into clonotypes. Clonotypes were classified as expanded or contracted when called significant by both edgeR and NoisET, with noise models trained on biological replicates. For edgeR calls, the thresholds were a false discovery rate-adjusted p below 0.01 and a log2 fold-change of 1. As an exploratory analysis of dynamics, max-normalized trajectories of the 1000 most abundant clonotypes were examined by PCA with hierarchical clustering. Each responding clone was given a CD4 or CD8 phenotype based on the CD4+ and CD8+ repertoires, which had been sequenced separately. TCRdb reanalyzed the raw reads on its own, using fastp at Q25 for trimming and MiXCR for clone calling, and kept in-frame beta chains. Rows matching on CDR3 protein sequence are summarized as one entry with the most common DNA and genes. The authors' filters were not applied to this entry. The sample yields hundreds of thousands of distinct CDR3 sequences; about a sixth were counted once. Together, the top ten hold about a fifth of the sample.

General study outcomes and caveats: Contracting CD4+ clones were found mainly in CM and EM memory subsets, while CD8+ clones were enriched in EMRA. SARS-CoV-2 specificity of the second-wave clones peaking on day 37 was not confirmed. The study covered only a couple of mild cases, and larger cohorts including severe cases with pre-infection samples were considered necessary. Some responding clones were detected in pre-infection memory, suggesting pre-existing cross-reactive memory T cells joined the SARS-CoV-2 response. Balanced CD4/CD8 phenotypes were observed for clones contracting from day 15 to 85, whereas a bias towards CD4+ was observed for a second wave of clones expanding from day 15 to 37.

The TCR originated in a man aged 18 to 29 who had mild COVID-19 (a few samples of this study predate the infection). The sample titles of this study are shuffled in the database, so cell type and time point are left out; the donor was told from shared clones. The sequencing input was PBMCs or a T cell subset sorted from them (not recorded which). This chain is built from TRBV20-1 and TRBJ1-5, with a tentative D gene TRBD1 over 5 matching bases. The CDR3 protein is CSARGGGVSQPQHF. The sequenced DNA is TGCAGTGCTAGAGGGGGAGGGGTAAGTCAGCCCCAGCATTTT.